These 22 T cell receptor beta chains originate from one sample sequenced in a study of T cells after yellow fever vaccination. TCRdb passed the 5' RACE reads through MiXCR, listing each CDR3 protein once. The repertoire holds 15,000 or so distinct CDR3 sequences, 6% to 9.5% seen once, with about 1.6% in the top ten. Sequencing was performed on PBMCs, either bulk or a sorted T-cell subset (CD4+, CD8+, memory, or dextramer-sorted; not recorded which), taken on the day of the yellow fever booster vaccination. The source of these receptors is a man between 18 and 35 years old who received the YFV17D yellow fever vaccine.

Ten or more counts support this clonotype. The chain couples TRBV20-1 to TRBJ2-5; TRBD1 might be the D (5 bases). Looked up from germline, CDR1 is DFQATT and CDR2 is SNEGSKA (reference sequence). The CDR3 runs to 13 residues. The V end lost 5 bases, the J end lost 5 bases, and 15 bases lay between the germline ends. Here the CDR3 reads CSAAAGLRETQYF. In nucleotides, the CDR3 is TGCAGTGCTGCCGCAGGGTTACGGGAGACCCAGTACTTC.

This clonotype was seen ten or more times. The DNA of the CDR3 is TGTGCCAGCAGCTTGAGGGGCGGGGGGCGGAAGGGGAACATTCAGTACTTC. Translation gives CASSLRGGGRKGNIQYF. The chain employs TRBV5-4 and TRBJ2-4; 8 nucleotides line up with TRBD2. The CDR3 sequence is 17 residues long. Trimming removed 1 base from V and 7 bases from J; junction bases left unmatched: 13. Germline CDR1 SGHNT, CDR2 YYREEE (reference sequence).

The chain has TRBV4-2 and TRBJ2-1; TRBD1 aligns across 7 bases. From germline, CDR1 is LGHNA and CDR2 YNFKEQ. After removal of 0 bases from V and 16 bases from J, the junction contained 9 bases not matched to a gene. There are 13 residues in the CDR3. The CDR3 DNA follows: TGTGCCAGCAGCCAAGATAGGGGGCTTGACGGCTTCTTC. It encodes CASSQDRGLDGFF.

This clonotype was picked up many times. The rearrangement uses TRBV20-1 and TRBJ2-4; TRBD1 matches at 10 bases. CDR3 length: 15 amino acids. Trimming cost V 5 bases and J 6 bases; bases outside gene matches: 10. Germline V gene data show CDR1 as DFQATT and CDR2 as SNEGSKA (reference sequence). This CDR3 reads CSAAKTGTGVNIQYF. CDR3 sequence (DNA): TGCAGTGCTGCTAAGACCGGGACAGGGGTAAACATTCAGTACTTC.

This clonotype has a count of ten or more. This chain uses TRBV6-6 with TRBJ2-6; 9 bases fit TRBD1. The germline CDR1 and CDR2 sequences are MNHNY and SVGAGI (reference sequence). The V gene end was trimmed by 6 bases and the J gene end by 4 bases; junction bases not matched to a gene: 4. The CDR3 extends over 15 amino acids. The DNA for the CDR3 is TGTGCCAGCAGCTGGACAGGGGCCGGGGCCAACGTCCTGACTTTC. Translating gives CASSWTGAGANVLTF.

In its sample, this clonotype was seen many times. V and J are TRBV12-3 or TRBV12-4 and TRBJ1-1; tentatively, D is TRBD1 (6 bases). This CDR3 contains 15 residues. V was shortened by 1 base and J by 2 bases, with 11 bases between the two germline ends. CDR3 amino acids: CASSLDDGGNTEAFF. CDR3 nucleotide sequence: TGTGCCAGCAGTTTAGACGATGGGGGCAACACTGAAGCTTTCTTT.

This clonotype showed up many times. The V and J genes are TRBV7-2 and TRBJ2-7, with D tentatively TRBD2 (5 bases). This CDR3 contains 13 residues. Trimming removed 1 base at V and 5 bases at J, with 9 bases between. Germline V gives CDR1 SGHTA, CDR2 FQGNSA. In DNA, the CDR3 is TGTGCCAGCAGCTTAGAAGCGGAAAACGAGCAGTACGTC. Protein product: CASSLEAENEQYV.

At least ten counts were recorded for this clonotype. V is TRBV3-1 and J is TRBJ1-2; unclear D gene. V was pared by 3 bases and J by 8 bases, with 10 bases between. Germline V gene sequence: CDR1 LGHDT, CDR2 YNNKEL (reference sequence). The CDR3 spans 12 residues. The DNA for the CDR3 is TGTGCCAGCAGCCAGGGGAATGGCGGCTACACCTTC. This sequence encodes CASSQGNGGYTF.

This clonotype came up many times. The gene calls are TRBV7-2 and TRBJ1-5, with unresolved D. The CDR3 contains 14 residues. V was clipped by 4 bases and J by 4 bases, with 11 bases between them. Per the germline V gene, CDR1 is SGHTA and CDR2 is FQGNSA. The CDR3 protein is CASSSQRINQPQHF. DNA for the CDR3: TGTGCCAGCAGCTCCCAACGGATAAATCAGCCCCAGCATTTT.

This clonotype was picked up many times. CDR3 DNA: TGCGCCAGCAGCTTGCAGGGAATGAGCGGAAACACCATATATTTT. Residues: CASSLQGMSGNTIYF. The V and J genes are TRBV5-1 and TRBJ1-3; a weak D match, TRBD1 (5 bases). Germline V lookup: CDR1 SGHRS, CDR2 YFSETQ. Trimming shortened V by 1 base and J by 4 bases, and 12 bases separated the two germline ends. The CDR3 sequence is 15 residues long.

Ten or more counts support this clonotype. V gene TRBV29-1 combines with J gene TRBJ2-5, with 11 bases fitting TRBD2. With V trimmed by 5 bases and J by 7 bases, 15 bases remained unmatched. The germline CDR1 and CDR2 sequences are SQVTM and ANQGSEA. This CDR3 comprises 16 residues. The CDR3 region is CSVNLAGGAYKGTQYF. The DNA of the CDR3 is TGCAGCGTTAATCTAGCGGGGGGCGCTTATAAGGGGACCCAGTACTTC.

This clonotype was counted ten times or more. This sequence joins TRBV7-6 and TRBJ2-7, with D hard to call. The germline V and J ends were trimmed by 1 base and 3 bases, with 4 bases remaining between them. Looked up from germline, CDR1 is SGHVS and CDR2 is FNYEAQ. The CDR3 runs to 12 residues. CDR3 amino acids: CASSLGDYEQYF. CDR3 nucleotide sequence: TGTGCCAGCAGCTTAGGGGACTACGAGCAGTACTTC.

This clonotype has just a few counts. The genes are TRBV6-2 or TRBV6-3 and TRBJ1-1; unclear D gene. CDR3 length equals 14 residues. The germline CDR1 and CDR2 sequences are MNHEY and SVGEGT. V dropped 6 bases and J dropped 1 base, with 12 bases sitting between them. The chain's CDR3 is CASRRVQWNTEAFF. CDR3 sequence (DNA): TGTGCCAGCAGAAGGGTACAGTGGAACACTGAAGCTTTCTTT.

This clonotype has a count of ten or more. J is TRBJ1-6 and V is TRBV5-1; D unclear. V dropped 0 bases and J dropped 5 bases, with 12 bases sitting between them. CDR1 and CDR2 (germline): SGHRS, YFSETQ. The CDR3 spans 16 residues. The CDR3 DNA reads as TGCGCCAGCAGCTTGGCCGGTCCAGAAAATAATTCACCCCTCCACTTT. Its translation is CASSLAGPENNSPLHF. Complete variable domain (other parts from reference TRBV5-1 and TRBJ1-6): KAGVTQTPRYLIKTRGQQVTLSCSPISGHRSVSWYQQTPGQGLQFLFEYFSETQRNKGNFPGRFSGRQFSNSRSEMNVSTLELGDSALYLCASSLAGPENNSPLHFGNGTRLTVT.

This clonotype was picked up many times. The genes are TRBV10-2 and TRBJ2-1; D is perhaps TRBD2 (5 bases). Germline V gene sequence: CDR1 WSHSY, CDR2 SAAADI. The CDR3 length is 13 residues. With 6 bases removed from V and 4 bases from J, the gap between germline ends came to 10 bases. The CDR3 reads CASRTGMYNEQFF. The CDR3 DNA reads as TGCGCCAGCAGGACCGGGATGTACAATGAGCAGTTCTTC.

This clonotype has a count of ten or more. The chain is built from TRBV7-6 and TRBJ1-3; a possible D gene is TRBD1 (5 bases). The CDR3 consists of 15 residues. Between the trimmed V and J ends, which lost 5 bases and 2 bases, there was a span of 13 bases. Germline-derived CDR1 and CDR2 are SGHVS and FNYEAQ. The CDR3 reads CASSPLQGAGNTIYF. The DNA of the CDR3 is TGTGCCAGCAGCCCCCTCCAAGGGGCTGGAAACACCATATATTTT. The full variable domain, with the rest looked up from reference TRBV7-6 and TRBJ1-3, is GAGVSQSPRYKVTKRGQDVALRCDPISGHVSLYWYRQALGQGPEFLTYFNYEAQQDKSGLPNDRFSAERPEGSISTLTIQRTEQRDSAMYRCASSPLQGAGNTIYFGEGSWLTVV.

Ten or more counts support this clonotype. V and J are TRBV5-1 and TRBJ2-3, with TRBD2 identical over 11 bases. The CDR3 covers 16 residues. V gave up 4 bases and J gave up 7 bases; unmatched junction bases: 11. Germline V CDR1 and CDR2: SGHRS, YFSETQ. The CDR3 sequence is CASSETLTSGEHTQYF. The CDR3 bases are TGCGCCAGCAGCGAGACACTGACTAGCGGGGAGCATACGCAGTATTTT.

This clonotype was detected many times. Here the CDR3 reads CASARDRRDSNYGYTF. In DNA form, the CDR3 reads TGCGCCAGCGCCCGGGACAGACGTGACTCTAACTATGGCTACACCTTC. The chain employs TRBV5-1 and TRBJ1-2; 7 nucleotides agree with TRBD1. Per the germline V gene, CDR1 is SGHRS and CDR2 is YFSETQ. The ends lost 7 bases at V and 0 bases at J; junction bases unmatched: 12. The CDR3 spans 16 residues.

This clonotype is medium-sized by share. The chain couples TRBV20-1 to TRBJ2-1; a weak D match, TRBD2 (6 bases). Trimming took off 5 bases at V and 8 bases at J, with 16 bases between the two ends. Per the germline V gene, CDR1 is DFQATT and CDR2 is SNEGSKA (reference sequence). This CDR3 contains 13 residues. This chain's CDR3 is CSAPISGKDEQFF. In nucleotides, the CDR3 is TGCAGTGCTCCAATTAGCGGAAAGGATGAGCAGTTCTTC.

In this sample, this clonotype turned up many times. The V gene is TRBV5-6, the J gene TRBJ1-2; D is unclear. The CDR3 runs 13 residues. Germline CDR1 SGHDT, CDR2 YYEEEE. V was pared by 2 bases and J by 8 bases, with 13 bases between. CDR3 nucleotide sequence: TGTGCCAGCAGCTTTGCCCCTAAGGGCGGCTACACCTTC. Encoded protein: CASSFAPKGGYTF.

J is TRBJ2-5 and V is TRBV7-2, with 8 bases fitting TRBD1. After removal of 5 bases from V and 2 bases from J, the junction contained 7 bases not matched to a gene. CDR3 length equals 15 residues. Germline CDR1 SGHTA, CDR2 FQGNSA. The DNA for the CDR3 is TGTGCCAGCAGCCCCGGACAGGGCCGGCAAGAGACCCAGTACTTC. Translating it yields CASSPGQGRQETQYF.

The sample holds many counts of this clonotype. The genes are TRBV29-1 and TRBJ1-1; TRBD1 might be the D (5 bases). V was pared by 4 bases and J by 0 bases, with 9 bases between. Germline loops: CDR1 SQVTM, CDR2 ANQGSEA. The CDR3 has 13 residues. CDR3 loop: CSVAKGVNTEAFF. Here the CDR3 DNA reads TGCAGCGTTGCGAAAGGGGTGAACACTGAAGCTTTCTTT.